A single sample is the source of the 4 T cell receptor beta chains below, sequenced in a study of cytomegalovirus exposure and HLA in healthy donors. Researchers ran the PCR with 60 Vbeta and 13 Jbeta primers. Assay used: immunoSEQ multiplex PCR; TCRdb lists only in-frame clones, some missing. Here the sample table reports tens of thousands of clones. Sequencing input: PBMCs. Every receptor here comes from a human donor in good health.

This rearrangement joins TRBV28 to TRBJ1-5, with D possibly being TRBD1 (5 bases). Germline values: CDR1 MDHEN, CDR2 SYDVKM. Trimming cost V 4 bases and J 7 bases, with 17 bases left between them. The CDR3 has 15 residues. CDR3 loop: CASSSPAGPGQPQHF. In DNA form, the CDR3 reads TGTGCCAGCAGTTCCCCCGCGGGGCCGGGGCAGCCCCAGCATTTT.

The chain uses TRBV28 and TRBJ2-7; TRBD1 matches at 8 bases. Germline CDR1 reads MDHEN; CDR2 reads SYDVKM. The trim removed 4 bases at V and 6 bases at J, leaving 2 bases unmatched. The CDR3 totals 12 residues. CDR3 residues: CASSSGQGEQYF. CDR3 in DNA: TGTGCCAGCAGTTCCGGACAGGGCGAGCAGTACTTC. Using reference TRBV28 and TRBJ2-7 for the parts outside the CDR3, the full variable domain is DVKVTQSSRYLVKRTGEKVFLECVQDMDHENMFWYRQDPGLGLRLIYFSYDVKMKEKGDIPEGYSVSREKKERFSLILESASTNQTSMYLCASSSGQGEQYFGPGTRLTVT.

The J gene is TRBJ1-5, the V gene TRBV6-5, with 11 positions matching TRBD1. Germline CDR1 reads MNHEY; CDR2 reads SVGAGI. V shed 5 bases and J 5 bases; nucleotides not matched to a gene: 5. The CDR3 runs 15 residues. CDR3 nucleotides: TGTGCCAGCAGTCAAGGGACAGGGGGATATCAGCCCCAGCATTTT. Translating gives CASSQGTGGYQPQHF.

Points on this clone: At one end, the junction sequence differs from germline, possibly due to a read error. This same CDR3 is encoded by further DNA sequences in the sample. The rearrangement uses TRBV19 and TRBJ1-6; 7 bases agree with TRBD1. The germline V gene has CDR1 LNHDA and CDR2 SQIVND (reference sequence). The CDR3 loop spans 15 amino acids. CDR3 DNA sequence: TGTGCCAGTAGTACCACACAGGGGCGATATTCACCCCTACACTTT. Protein product: CASSTTQGRYSPLHF. The entire variable domain, with the rest obtained from reference TRBV19 and TRBJ1-6, is as follows: DGGITQSPKYLFRKEGQNVTLSCEQNLNHDAMYWYRQDPGQGLRLIYYSQIVNDFQKGDIAEGYSVSREKKESFPLTVTSAQKNPTAFYLCASSTTQGRYSPLHFGNGTRLTVT.